This TCR beta chain was recorded in a study of patients and donors after allogeneic stem cell transplantation. This clonotype was counted at least ten times. MiXCR, applied by TCRdb to the RT-PCR reads, yields one record per CDR3 protein. The sample carries 900,000 to 1,000,000 distinct CDR3 sequences, about a sixth recorded once. The CDR3 runs to 12 residues. Trimming cost V 6 bases and J 4 bases, with 9 bases left between them. The chain combines TRBV12-3 or TRBV12-4 with TRBJ1-1; tentatively, D is TRBD1 (5 bases). This TCR was recovered from a human donor who was either an allogeneic HSCT recipient or a stem cell or donor lymphocyte infusion donor (not recorded which). It is not recorded whose cells these are; they may come from a transplant donor. Input material: blood, either unsorted or a sorted T cell fraction (not recorded which). The CDR3 reads CASRGRGTEAFF. The CDR3 DNA reads as TGTGCCAGCAGGGGGCGAGGCACTGAAGCTTTCTTT.